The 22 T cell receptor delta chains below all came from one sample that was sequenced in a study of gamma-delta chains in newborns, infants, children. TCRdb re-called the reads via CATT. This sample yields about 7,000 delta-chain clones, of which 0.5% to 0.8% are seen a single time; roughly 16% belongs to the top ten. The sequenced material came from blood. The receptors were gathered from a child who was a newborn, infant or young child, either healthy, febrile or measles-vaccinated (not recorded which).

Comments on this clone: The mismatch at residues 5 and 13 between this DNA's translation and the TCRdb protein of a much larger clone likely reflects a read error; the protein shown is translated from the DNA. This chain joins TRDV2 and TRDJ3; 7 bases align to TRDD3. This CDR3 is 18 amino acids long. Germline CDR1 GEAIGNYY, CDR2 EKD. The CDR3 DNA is TGTGCCTGTGACGCCTGGGGGCCCAGCTCCTGGGACGCCCGACAGATGTTTTTC. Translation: CACDAWGPSSWDARQMFF.

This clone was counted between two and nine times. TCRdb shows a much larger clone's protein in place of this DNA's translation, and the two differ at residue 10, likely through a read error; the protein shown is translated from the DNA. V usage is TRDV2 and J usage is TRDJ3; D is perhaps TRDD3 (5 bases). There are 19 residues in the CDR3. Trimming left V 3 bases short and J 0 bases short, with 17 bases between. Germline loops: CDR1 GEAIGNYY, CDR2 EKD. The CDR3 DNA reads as TGTGCCTGTGACTTAGCGGGGGCATTTATCTCCTGGGACACCCGACAGATGTTTTTC. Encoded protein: CACDLAGAFISWDTRQMFF.

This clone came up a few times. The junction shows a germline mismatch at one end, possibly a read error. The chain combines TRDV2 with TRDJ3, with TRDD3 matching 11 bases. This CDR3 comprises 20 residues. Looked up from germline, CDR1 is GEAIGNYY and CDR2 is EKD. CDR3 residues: CACDGGLVGDTSWDTRQMFF. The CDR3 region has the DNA TGTGCCTGTGACGGAGGTTTAGTGGGGGATACGAGCTGGGACACCCGCCAGATGTTTTTC.

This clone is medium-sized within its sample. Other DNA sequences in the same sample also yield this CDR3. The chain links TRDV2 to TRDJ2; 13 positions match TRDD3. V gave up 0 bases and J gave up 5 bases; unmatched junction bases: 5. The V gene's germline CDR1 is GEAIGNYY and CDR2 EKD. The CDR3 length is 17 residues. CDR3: CACDTLTGGYDTAQLFF. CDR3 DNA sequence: TGTGCCTGTGACACCCTTACTGGGGGATACGATACAGCACAACTCTTCTTT.

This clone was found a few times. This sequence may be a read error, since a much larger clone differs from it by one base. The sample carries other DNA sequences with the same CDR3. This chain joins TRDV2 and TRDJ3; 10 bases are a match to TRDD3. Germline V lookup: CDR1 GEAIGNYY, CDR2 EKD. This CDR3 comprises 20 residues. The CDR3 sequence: CACDAVLGDASSWDTRQMFF. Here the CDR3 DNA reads TGCGCCTGTGATGCAGTACTGGGGGATGCGAGCTCCTGGGACACCCGACAGATGTTTTTC.

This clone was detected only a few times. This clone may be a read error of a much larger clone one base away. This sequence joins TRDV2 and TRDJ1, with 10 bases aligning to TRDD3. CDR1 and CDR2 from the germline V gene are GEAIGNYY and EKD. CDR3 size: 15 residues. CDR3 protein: CAYDSTGGYTDKLIF. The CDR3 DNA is TGTGCCTATGACAGTACTGGGGGATACACCGATAAACTCATCTTT.

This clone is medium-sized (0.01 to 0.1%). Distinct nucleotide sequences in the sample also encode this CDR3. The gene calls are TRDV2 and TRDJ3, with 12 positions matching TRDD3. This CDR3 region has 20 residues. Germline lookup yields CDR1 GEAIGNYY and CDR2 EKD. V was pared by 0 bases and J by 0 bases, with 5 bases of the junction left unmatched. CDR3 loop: CACDTVSWGIRSWDTRQMFF. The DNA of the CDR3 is TGTGCCTGTGACACCGTGTCCTGGGGGATACGCTCCTGGGACACCCGACAGATGTTTTTC.

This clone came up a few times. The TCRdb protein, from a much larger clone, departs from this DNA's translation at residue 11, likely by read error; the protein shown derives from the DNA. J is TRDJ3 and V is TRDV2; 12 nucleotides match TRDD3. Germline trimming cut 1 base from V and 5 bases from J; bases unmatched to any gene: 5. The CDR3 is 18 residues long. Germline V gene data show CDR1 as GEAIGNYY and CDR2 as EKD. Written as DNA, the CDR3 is TGTGCCTGTGACACTCTACTGGGGGATACCCGGGACACCCGACAGATGTTTTTC. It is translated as CACDTLLGDTRDTRQMFF.

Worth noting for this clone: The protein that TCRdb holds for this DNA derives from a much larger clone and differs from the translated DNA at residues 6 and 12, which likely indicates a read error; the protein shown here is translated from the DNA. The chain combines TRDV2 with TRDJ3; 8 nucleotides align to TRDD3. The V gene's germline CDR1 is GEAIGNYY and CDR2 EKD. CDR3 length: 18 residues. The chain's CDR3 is CACDIPGDSSWGTRQMFF. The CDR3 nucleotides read TGTGCCTGTGACATACCGGGGGATAGCTCCTGGGGCACCCGACAGATGTTTTTC.

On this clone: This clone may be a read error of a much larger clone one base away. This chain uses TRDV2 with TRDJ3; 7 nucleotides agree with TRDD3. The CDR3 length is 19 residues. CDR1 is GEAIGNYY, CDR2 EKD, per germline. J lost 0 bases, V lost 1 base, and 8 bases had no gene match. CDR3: CACDTLGGRISWDTRQMFF. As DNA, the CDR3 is TGTGCCTGTGACACTCTGGGGGGCAGAATCTCCTGGGACACCCGACAGATGTTTTTC.

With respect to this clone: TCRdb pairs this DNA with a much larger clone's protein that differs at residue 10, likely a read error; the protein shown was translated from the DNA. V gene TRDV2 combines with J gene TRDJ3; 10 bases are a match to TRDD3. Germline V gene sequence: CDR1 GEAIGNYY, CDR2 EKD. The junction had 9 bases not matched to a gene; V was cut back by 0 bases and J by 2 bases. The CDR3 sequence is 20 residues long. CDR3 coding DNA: TGTGCCTGTGACACCCTCCTGGGGGATATGCGGGCCTGGGACACCCGACAGATGTTTTTC. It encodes CACDTLLGDMRAWDTRQMFF.

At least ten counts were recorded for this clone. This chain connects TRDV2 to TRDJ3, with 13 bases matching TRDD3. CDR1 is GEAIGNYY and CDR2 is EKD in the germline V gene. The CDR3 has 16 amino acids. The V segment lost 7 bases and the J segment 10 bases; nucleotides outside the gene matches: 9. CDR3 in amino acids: CACPTLLGDTTRQMFF. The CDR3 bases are TGTGCCTGCCCGACACTACTGGGGGATACGACCCGACAGATGTTTTTC.

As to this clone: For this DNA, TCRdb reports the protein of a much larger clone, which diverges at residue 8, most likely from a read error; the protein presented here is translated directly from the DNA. CDR3 coding DNA: TGTGCCTGTGACATATGGGGGATGACAGCACAACTCTTCTTT. Translation gives CACDIWGMTAQLFF. The chain couples TRDV2 to TRDJ2; TRDD3 matches 7 bases. This CDR3 comprises 14 residues. Germline V gene data show CDR1 as GEAIGNYY and CDR2 as EKD. J gave up 3 bases and V 2 bases, and 2 bases lay outside the gene matches.

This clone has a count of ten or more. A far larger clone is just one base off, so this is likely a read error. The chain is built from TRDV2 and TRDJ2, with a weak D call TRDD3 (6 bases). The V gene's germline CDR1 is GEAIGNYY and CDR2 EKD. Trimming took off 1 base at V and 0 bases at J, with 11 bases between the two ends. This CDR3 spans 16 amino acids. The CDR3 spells CACDTVGGTLTAQLFF. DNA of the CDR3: TGTGCCTGTGACACAGTGGGGGGTACTTTGACAGCACAACTCTTCTTT.

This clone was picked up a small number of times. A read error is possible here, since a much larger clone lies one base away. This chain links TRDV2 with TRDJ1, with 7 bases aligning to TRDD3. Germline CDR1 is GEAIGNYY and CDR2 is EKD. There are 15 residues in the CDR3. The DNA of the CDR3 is TGTGCCTGTGACTACTGGGGCCGCCATACCGATAAACCCATCTTT. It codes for CACDYWGRHTDKPIF.

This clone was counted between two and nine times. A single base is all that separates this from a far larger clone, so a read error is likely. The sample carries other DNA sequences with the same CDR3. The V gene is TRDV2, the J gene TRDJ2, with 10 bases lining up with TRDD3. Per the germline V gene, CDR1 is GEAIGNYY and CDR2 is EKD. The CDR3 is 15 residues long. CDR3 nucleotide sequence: TGTGCCTGTGACATACTGGGGGATTTGACAGCACAGCTCTTCTTT. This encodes CACDILGDLTAQLFF.

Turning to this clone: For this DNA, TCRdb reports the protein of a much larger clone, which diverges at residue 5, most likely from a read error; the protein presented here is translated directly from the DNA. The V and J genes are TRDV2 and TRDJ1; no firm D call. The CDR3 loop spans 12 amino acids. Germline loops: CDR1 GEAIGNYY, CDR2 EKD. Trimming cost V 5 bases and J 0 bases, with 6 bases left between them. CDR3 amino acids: CACGVYTDKLIF. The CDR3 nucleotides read TGTGCCTGTGGGGTATACACCGATAAACTCATCTTT.

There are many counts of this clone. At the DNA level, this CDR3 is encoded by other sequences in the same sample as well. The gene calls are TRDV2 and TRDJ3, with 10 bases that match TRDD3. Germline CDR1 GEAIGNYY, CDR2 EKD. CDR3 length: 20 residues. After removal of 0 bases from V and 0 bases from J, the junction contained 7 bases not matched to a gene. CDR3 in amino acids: CACDTVLGDSSSWDTRQMFF. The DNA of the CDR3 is TGTGCCTGTGACACCGTACTGGGGGATTCAAGCTCCTGGGACACCCGACAGATGTTTTTC.

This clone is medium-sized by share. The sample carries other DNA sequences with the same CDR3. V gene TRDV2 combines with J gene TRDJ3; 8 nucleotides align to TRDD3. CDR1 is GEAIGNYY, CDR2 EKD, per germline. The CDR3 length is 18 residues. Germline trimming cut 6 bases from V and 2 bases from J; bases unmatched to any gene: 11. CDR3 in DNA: TGTGCCTGTTTCATACTGGGGATACAGCCCTGGGACACCCGACAGATGTTTTTC. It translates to CACFILGIQPWDTRQMFF.

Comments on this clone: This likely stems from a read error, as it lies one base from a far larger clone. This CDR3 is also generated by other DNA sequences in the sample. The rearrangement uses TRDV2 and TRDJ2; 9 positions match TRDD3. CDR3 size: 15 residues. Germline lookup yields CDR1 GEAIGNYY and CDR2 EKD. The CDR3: CACDTGGALTAQLFF. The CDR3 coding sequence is TGTGCTTGTGACACTGGGGGAGCTTTGACAGCACAACTCTTCTTT.

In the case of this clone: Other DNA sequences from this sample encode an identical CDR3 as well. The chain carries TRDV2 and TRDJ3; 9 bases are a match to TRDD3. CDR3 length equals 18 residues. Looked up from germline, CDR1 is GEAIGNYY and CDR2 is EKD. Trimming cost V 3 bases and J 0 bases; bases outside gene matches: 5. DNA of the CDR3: TGTGCCTGTGACGGACTGGGGGACAGCTCCTGGGACACCCGACAGATGTTTTTC. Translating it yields CACDGLGDSSWDTRQMFF.

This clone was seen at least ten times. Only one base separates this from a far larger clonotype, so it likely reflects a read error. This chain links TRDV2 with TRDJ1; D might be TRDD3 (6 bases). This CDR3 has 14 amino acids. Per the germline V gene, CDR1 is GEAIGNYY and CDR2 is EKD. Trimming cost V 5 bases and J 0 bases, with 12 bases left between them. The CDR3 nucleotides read TGTGCCTGTGGCGCGCTGGGGTACACCGATAAACTCATCTTT. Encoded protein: CACGALGYTDKLIF.